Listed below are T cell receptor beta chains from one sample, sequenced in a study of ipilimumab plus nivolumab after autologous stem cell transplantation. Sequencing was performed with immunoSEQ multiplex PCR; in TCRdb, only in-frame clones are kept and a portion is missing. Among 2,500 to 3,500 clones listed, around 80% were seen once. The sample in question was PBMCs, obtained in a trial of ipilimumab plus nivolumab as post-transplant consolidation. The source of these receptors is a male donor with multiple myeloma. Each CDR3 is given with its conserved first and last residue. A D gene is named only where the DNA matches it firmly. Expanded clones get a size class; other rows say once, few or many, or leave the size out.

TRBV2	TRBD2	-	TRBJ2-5	TGTGCCAGCAGCCGTCTAGCGGGGGGGCCTGAGACCCAGTACTTC	CASSRLAGGPETQYF
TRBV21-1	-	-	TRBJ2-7	TGTGCTTTTTTTTTGTCTGGGGCTTCCTCCTACGAGCAGTACTTC	CAFFLSGASSYEQYF
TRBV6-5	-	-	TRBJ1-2	TGTGCCAGCAGGGGCATTAACTATGGCTACACCTTC	CASRGINYGYTF
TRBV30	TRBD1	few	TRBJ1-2	TGTGCCTGGAGTACTGGACAGGGGGCGAGTGGCTACACCTTC	CAWSTGQGASGYTF
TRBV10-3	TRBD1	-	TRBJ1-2	TGTGCCATCAGTGAGTCGCCGGGACAGGGCAGGGGCTACACCTTC	CAISESPGQGRGYTF
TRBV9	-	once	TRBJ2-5	TGTGCCAGCAGCCTCGGAGGGGGGGGGTACCAAGAGACCCAGTACTTC	CASSLGGGGYQETQYF
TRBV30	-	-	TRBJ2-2	TGTGCCTGGAGTCTGTTCCGGGACGGTCGAAACACCGGGGAGCTGTTTTTT	CAWSLFRDGRNTGELFF
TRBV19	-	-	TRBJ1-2	TGTGCCAGTAGTATAGGGTCTCAGTACGGCTACACCTTC	CASSIGSQYGYTF
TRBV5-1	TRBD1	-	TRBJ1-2	TGCGCCAGCAGCTTGGACAGGGGAGTCAACTATGGCTACACCTTC	CASSLDRGVNYGYTF
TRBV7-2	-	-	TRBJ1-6	TGTGCCAGCAGCTTAAGTAATTCACCCCTCCACTTT	CASSLSNSPLHF
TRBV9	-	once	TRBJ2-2	TGTGCCAGCGGTGCCCGAGGACAGAACACCGGGGAGCTGTTTTTT	CASGARGQNTGELFF
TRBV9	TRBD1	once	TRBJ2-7	TGTGCCAGCAGCCCTTCGACAGGGTTCCCTAACGAGCAGTACTTC	CASSPSTGFPNEQYF
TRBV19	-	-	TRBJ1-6	TGTGCCAGCTCTTCGGAGGGTAATTCACCCCTCCACTTT	CASSSEGNSPLHF
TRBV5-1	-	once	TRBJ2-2	TGCGCCAGCAGCCCCGGAACGAACACCGGGGAGCTGTTTTTT	CASSPGTNTGELFF
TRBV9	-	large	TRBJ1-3	TGTGCCAGCAGCGTACATCCAGCTAGCGCCATATATTTT	CASSVHPASAIYF
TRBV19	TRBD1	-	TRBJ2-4	TGTGCCAGTAGGCCCCGGGACAGAGTAGACATTCAGTACTTC	CASRPRDRVDIQYF
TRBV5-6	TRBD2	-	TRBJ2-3	TGTGCCAGCAGCACCACCACAGGAGGGACTAGCGAGAACACAGATACGCAGTATTTT	CASSTTTGGTSENTDTQYF
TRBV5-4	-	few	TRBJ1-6	TGTGCCAGCAGCTCCGGGACTGTTTATTCACCCCTCCACTTT	CASSSGTVYSPLHF
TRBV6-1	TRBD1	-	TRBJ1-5	TGTGCCAGCAGTCTCGACTGGACAGGGGGAAAGCATTTT	CASSLDWTGGKHF
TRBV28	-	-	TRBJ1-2	TGTGCCAGCAGTGACCTTGGCAGGTCTAAGGATGGCTACACCTTC	CASSDLGRSKDGYTF
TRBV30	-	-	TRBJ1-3	TGTGCCTGGGCCAGGTGGGGAAACACCATATATTTT	CAWARWGNTIYF
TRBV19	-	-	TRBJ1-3	TGTGCCAGTAGTATGGGAGCGGGAAACACCATATATTTT	CASSMGAGNTIYF
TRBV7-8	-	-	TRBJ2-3	TGTGCCAGCAGCTCGACTAGCACAGATACGCAGTATTTT	CASSSTSTDTQYF
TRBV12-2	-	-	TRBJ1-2	TGTGCAAGTCGCCCCCCGTCACAACGGTATGGCTACACCTTC	CASRPPSQRYGYTF
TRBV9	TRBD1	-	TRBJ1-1	TGTGCCAGCAGCGTCGGACAGGATTACAACACTGAAGCTTTCTTT	CASSVGQDYNTEAFF
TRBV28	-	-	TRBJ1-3	TGTGCCAGCAGTCCGCGCGAGACCCCTGGAAACACCATATATTTT	CASSPRETPGNTIYF
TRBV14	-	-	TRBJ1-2	TGTGCCAGCAGCCTGGGAGGACTAGCGGAAGATGGCTACACCTTC	CASSLGGLAEDGYTF
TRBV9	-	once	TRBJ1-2	TGTGCCAGCAGCGTCGGTTCGGGGGCTAACTATGGCTACACCTTC	CASSVGSGANYGYTF
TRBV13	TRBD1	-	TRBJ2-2	TGTGCCAGCAGCTTGGACAGGGGATCGTACACCGGGGAGCTGTTTTTT	CASSLDRGSYTGELFF
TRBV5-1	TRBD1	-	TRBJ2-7	TGCGCCAGCAGCCAGGGACAGAACTACGAGCAGTACTTC	CASSQGQNYEQYF
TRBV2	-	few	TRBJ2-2	TGTGCCAGCAGTGAAGGGACTGGGACCGGGGAGCTGTTTTTT	CASSEGTGTGELFF
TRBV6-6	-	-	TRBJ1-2	TGTGCCAGCAGTTACAGCCCCCTCTATGGCTACACCTTC	CASSYSPLYGYTF
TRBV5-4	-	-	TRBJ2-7	TGTGCCAGCAGCCAGAGTTACGAGCAGTACTTC	CASSQSYEQYF
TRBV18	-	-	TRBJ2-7	TGTGCCAGCTCACCACCATCTAGGGGGGGCTACGAGCAGTACTTC	CASSPPSRGGYEQYF
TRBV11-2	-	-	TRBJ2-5	TGTGCCAGCAGCCCGGGCGACCACCAAGAGACCCAGTACTTC	CASSPGDHQETQYF
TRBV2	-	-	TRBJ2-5	TGTGCCAGCAGTGAAGAGACCCAGTACTTC	CASSEETQYF
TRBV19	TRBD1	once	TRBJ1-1	TGTGCCAGTAGTGCAAGGGACAGACTGAACACTGAAGCTTTCTTT	CASSARDRLNTEAFF
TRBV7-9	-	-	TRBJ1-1	TGTGCCAGCAACCTCATCACTGAAGCTTTCTTT	CASNLITEAFF
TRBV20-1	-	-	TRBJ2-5	TGCAGTGGGCAGGAACAAGAGACCCAGTACTTC	CSGQEQETQYF
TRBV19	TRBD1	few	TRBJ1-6	TGTGCCAGTAGTCGGGACAGGGGGCCTTCACCCCTCCACTTT	CASSRDRGPSPLHF
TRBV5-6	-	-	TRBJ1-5	TGTGCCAGCAGCTTGGCCCGGACATATCAGCCCCAGCATTTT	CASSLARTYQPQHF
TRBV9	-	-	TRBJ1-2	TGTGCCAGCAGCCCCACTTGGACCGGTAACTATGGCTACACCTTC	CASSPTWTGNYGYTF
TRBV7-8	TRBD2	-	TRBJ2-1	TGTGCCAGCAGCTCCCTAGCCGCGCTAGCGGGGACTTACAATGAGCAGTTCTTC	CASSSLAALAGTYNEQFF
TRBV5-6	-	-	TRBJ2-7	TGTGCCAGCAGCATCTCGCCGGGAACAGGCTACGAGCAGTACTTC	CASSISPGTGYEQYF
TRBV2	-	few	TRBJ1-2	TGTGCCAGCAGTGTTGGCGGCATGGATGGCTACACCTTC	CASSVGGMDGYTF
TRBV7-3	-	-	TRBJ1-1	TGTGCCAGCAGCTCGGGACACCTGAACACTGAAGCTTTCTTT	CASSSGHLNTEAFF
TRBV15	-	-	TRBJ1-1	TGTGCCACCAGCAGAGTAGGGGCGAACACTGAAGCTTTCTTT	CATSRVGANTEAFF
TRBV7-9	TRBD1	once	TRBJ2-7	TGTGCCAGCAGCAAGGGACAGATCCTCCAGCCGTACTTC	CASSKGQILQPYF
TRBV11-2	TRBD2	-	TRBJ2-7	TGTGCCAGCAGCTTAGTGCCGGGACTAGTTCCCTACGAGCAGTACTTC	CASSLVPGLVPYEQYF
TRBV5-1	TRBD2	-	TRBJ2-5	TGCGCCAGCAGCTTGGGAATAACGACTAGCGGGGGTAGAGTTTTTACGAAGACCCAGTACTTC	CASSLGITTSGGRVFTKTQYF
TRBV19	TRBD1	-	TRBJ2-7	TGTGCCAGTAGCAAAGGGTACGGGACAGGGGGAGACGAGCAGTACTTC	CASSKGYGTGGDEQYF
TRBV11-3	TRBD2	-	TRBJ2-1	TGTGCCAGCAGCTTGGGGCTAGCGGGGGGTCATGAGCAGTTCTTC	CASSLGLAGGHEQFF
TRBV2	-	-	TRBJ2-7	TGTGCCAGCAGTGGGGTTTCCGGCTTGCCCTACGAGCAGTACTTC	CASSGVSGLPYEQYF
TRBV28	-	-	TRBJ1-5	TGTGCCGCTAGGGCGGGGAGCAATCAGCCCCAGCATTTT	CAARAGSNQPQHF
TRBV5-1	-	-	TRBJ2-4	TGCGCCAGCAGCCTAGCCGGGAAGGGGTCGAGGGGACTTCAGTACTTC	CASSLAGKGSRGLQYF
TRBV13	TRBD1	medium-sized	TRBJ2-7	TGTGCCAGCAGCCCGACAGGGGAGGCCTACGAGCAGTACTTC	CASSPTGEAYEQYF